Presented here are 16 T cell receptor beta chains from one specimen sequenced in a study of T cell clones after liver transplantation. The assay was immunoSEQ multiplex PCR, and TCRdb's table has in-frame clones only and misses some. The repertoire holds about 99,000 clones, 82% seen once, with around 0.97% in the top ten. The sequencing here drew on CD4+ T cells from blood, taken before liver transplant. Receptors were obtained from a human donor who received a liver transplant.

The V and J genes are TRBV11-2 and TRBJ1-1, with 9 positions matching TRBD1. This CDR3 is built from 14 residues. The germline V gene has CDR1 SGHAT and CDR2 FQNNGV. J gave up 3 bases and V 5 bases, and 4 bases lay outside the gene matches. As DNA, the CDR3 is TGTGCCAGCAGCCACAGGGGGCGCGACACTGAAGCTTTCTTT. It is translated as CASSHRGRDTEAFF.

V gene TRBV27 combines with J gene TRBJ2-1; TRBD2 agrees at 10 bases. CDR3 length equals 11 residues. The V gene's germline CDR1 is MNHEY and CDR2 SMNVEV (reference sequence). Here the CDR3 DNA reads TGTGCTAGCGGGAGGAACAATGAGCAGTTCTTC. Translation gives CASGRNNEQFF.

This clone was counted between two and nine times. The chain uses TRBV5-1 and TRBJ1-4; D might be TRBD1 (5 bases). The CDR3 has 14 residues. The germline V gene has CDR1 SGHRS and CDR2 YFSETQ. The germline V and J ends were trimmed by 2 bases and 5 bases, with 10 bases remaining between them. The CDR3 is CASSFGAGNEKLFF. The CDR3 DNA is TGCGCCAGCAGCTTCGGGGCAGGAAATGAAAAACTGTTTTTT.

This chain uses TRBV6-5 with TRBJ2-5, with unresolved D. The germline gives CDR1 MNHEY, CDR2 SVGAGI. The CDR3 is 14 residues long. V gave up 4 bases and J gave up 1 base, with 10 bases separating them. The CDR3 protein is CASSSPWGQETQYF. Here the CDR3 DNA reads TGTGCCAGCAGTTCCCCGTGGGGCCAAGAGACCCAGTACTTC.

The chain has TRBV10-3 and TRBJ2-7; 10 nucleotides match TRBD1. The CDR3 consists of 15 residues. V was clipped by 4 bases and J by 6 bases; unmatched bases: 9. Germline V CDR1 and CDR2: ENHRY, SYGVKD. CDR3 sequence (DNA): TGTGCCATCAGTGTTTCTCCGGGACAGGGGTTCGAGCAGTACTTC. It codes for CAISVSPGQGFEQYF.

V usage is TRBV5-1 and J usage is TRBJ2-5; D may be TRBD1 (6 bases). Germline values: CDR1 SGHRS, CDR2 YFSETQ. Trimming shortened V by 4 bases and J by 5 bases, and 12 bases separated the two germline ends. The CDR3 contains 13 residues. CDR3 in amino acids: CASSTGTTETQYF. As DNA, the CDR3 is TGCGCCAGCAGCACCGGGACAACGGAGACCCAGTACTTC.

The chain combines TRBV9 with TRBJ2-7, with D maybe TRBD1 (7 bases). Germline values: CDR1 SGDLS, CDR2 YYNGEE. The V gene lost 0 bases and the J gene lost 5 bases, with 15 bases spanning the gap. The CDR3 is made up of 15 amino acids. CDR3 nucleotide sequence: TGTGCCAGCAGCGTAGCTCCAGGGGGGAACGACGAGCAGTACTTC. This encodes CASSVAPGGNDEQYF.

This chain links TRBV11-3 with TRBJ2-1, with 7 positions matching TRBD1. This CDR3 is built from 15 residues. Germline V lookup: CDR1 SGHNT, CDR2 YENEEA. With V trimmed by 3 bases and J by 4 bases, 6 bases remained unmatched. As DNA, the CDR3 is TGTGCCAGCAGCTTGGGGGACAGCCCTTACAATGAGCAGTTCTTC. The encoded protein is CASSLGDSPYNEQFF. Looking up the rest from reference TRBV11-3 and TRBJ2-1 gives the full variable domain: EAGVVQSPRYKIIEKKQPVAFWCNPISGHNTLYWYLQNLGQGPELLIRYENEEAVDDSQLPKDRFSAERLKGVDSTLKIQPAELGDSAVYLCASSLGDSPYNEQFFGPGTRLTVL.

The rearrangement links TRBV11-2 to TRBJ1-1; D might be TRBD1 (6 bases). There are 16 residues in the CDR3. V was shortened by 5 bases and J by 2 bases, with 18 bases between the two germline ends. CDR1 and CDR2 (germline): SGHAT, FQNNGV. The CDR3 coding sequence is TGTGCCAGCAGCCAGCATCCCAGGGGTTTAAACACTGAAGCTTTCTTT. Its translation: CASSQHPRGLNTEAFF.

This chain uses TRBV18 with TRBJ1-1; D ambiguous. Deletions cut 3 bases from V and 1 base from J, with 3 bases between. The CDR3 runs 12 residues. The V gene's germline CDR1 is KGHSH and CDR2 LQKENI. CDR3 in amino acids: CASSPGNTEAFF. Written as DNA, the CDR3 is TGTGCCAGCTCACCCGGGAACACTGAAGCTTTCTTT.

This clone was found a few times. The chain combines TRBV10-3 with TRBJ1-5; the match to TRBD1 covers 7 bases. Trimming cost V 4 bases and J 2 bases; bases outside gene matches: 2. The CDR3 is 14 residues long. CDR1 and CDR2 from the germline V gene are ENHRY and SYGVKD. In DNA form, the CDR3 reads TGTGCCATCAGTGGAACAGGGGGCAATCAGCCCCAGCATTTT. Translation gives CAISGTGGNQPQHF.

The genes are TRBV7-8 and TRBJ2-3; 7 nucleotides agree with TRBD1. This CDR3 region has 15 residues. Germline V gives CDR1 SGHVS, CDR2 FQNEAQ. Trimming cost V 5 bases and J 2 bases; bases outside gene matches: 7. CDR3: CASSTRGKLTDTQYF. The DNA of the CDR3 is TGTGCCAGCAGCACCAGGGGGAAGCTCACAGATACGCAGTATTTT.

V gene TRBV11-2 combines with J gene TRBJ1-1, with D perhaps TRBD1 (6 bases). Germline V gene sequence: CDR1 SGHAT, CDR2 FQNNGV. This CDR3 is built from 19 residues. Trimming shortened V by 1 base and J by 0 bases, and 21 bases separated the two germline ends. CDR3 nucleotides: TGTGCCAGCAGCTTAGCCCCGGGCGGGGGGGCCTTGGTGAACACTGAAGCTTTCTTT. Encoded protein: CASSLAPGGGALVNTEAFF.

This chain uses TRBV7-2 with TRBJ1-5; D gene unclear. CDR3 length equals 13 residues. V lost 5 bases to trimming and J lost 0 bases, with 5 bases between them. Germline CDR1 is SGHTA and CDR2 is FQGNSA. The CDR3 nucleotides read TGTGCCAGCAGCCCCACTAGCAATCAGCCCCAGCATTTT. The encoded protein is CASSPTSNQPQHF.

This sequence joins TRBV14 and TRBJ1-2; D is possibly TRBD1 (5 bases). The CDR3 runs 14 residues. Germline assignment: CDR1 SGHDN and CDR2 FVKESK. V lost 0 bases to trimming and J lost 6 bases, with 11 bases between them. The CDR3 DNA is TGTGCCAGCAGCCAAGATCTGGAGGGGAATGGCTACACCTTC. It codes for CASSQDLEGNGYTF.

This chain connects TRBV7-8 to TRBJ2-2; TRBD2 aligns across 7 bases. The CDR3 extends over 15 amino acids. CDR1 and CDR2 (germline): SGHVS, FQNEAQ. V lost 6 bases, J lost 4 bases, and 8 bases stayed unmatched. The CDR3, as DNA: TGTGCCAGCAGAGGAGCGGGGATACTCACCGGGGAGCTGTTTTTT. Protein: CASRGAGILTGELFF.